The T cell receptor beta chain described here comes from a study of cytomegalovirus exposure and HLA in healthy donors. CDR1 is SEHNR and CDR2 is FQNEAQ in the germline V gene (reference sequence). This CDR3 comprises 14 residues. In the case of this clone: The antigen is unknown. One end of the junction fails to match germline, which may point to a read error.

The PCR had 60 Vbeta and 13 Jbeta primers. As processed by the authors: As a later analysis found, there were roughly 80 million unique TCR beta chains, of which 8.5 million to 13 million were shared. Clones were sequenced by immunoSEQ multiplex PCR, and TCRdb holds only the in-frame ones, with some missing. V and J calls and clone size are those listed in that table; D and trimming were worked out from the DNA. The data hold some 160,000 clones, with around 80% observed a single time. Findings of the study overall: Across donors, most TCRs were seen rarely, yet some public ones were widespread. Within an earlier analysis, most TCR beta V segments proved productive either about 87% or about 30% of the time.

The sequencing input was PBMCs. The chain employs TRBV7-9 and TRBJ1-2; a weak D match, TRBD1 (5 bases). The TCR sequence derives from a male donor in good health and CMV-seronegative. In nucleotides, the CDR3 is TGTTCCAGCAGCCAACAGGTGGTGGACTATGGCTACACCTTC. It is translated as CSSSQQVVDYGYTF.